The present TCR beta chain was sequenced within a study of cytomegalovirus exposure and HLA in healthy donors. Germline V CDR1 and CDR2: MNHEY, SMNVEV (reference sequence). The CDR3 spans 15 residues. Unmatched junction bases numbered 5, after V lost 5 bases and J lost 0 bases. In the PCR, 60 Vbeta and 13 Jbeta primers were used. Profiled with immunoSEQ multiplex PCR; TCRdb holds only in-frame clones, not every one. The sample lists around 100,000 clones, around four fifths occurring once. The material sequenced was PBMCs. The chain combines TRBV27 with TRBJ2-7; 9 bases map to TRBD2. The sequence came from a male donor in good health and CMV-seropositive. The CDR3 DNA follows: TGTGCCAGCAGTCACAGCGGGGGGAGCTCCTACGAGCAGTACTTC. Protein product: CASSHSGGSSYEQYF.